This T cell receptor beta chain was captured by sequencing in a study of identical twins. Overall study findings and caveats: Not following the same donors, the study drew its conclusions from cross-sectional statistical analysis. Out-of-frame TCR alpha sharing observed in monozygotic twins exceeded model estimates.

The length of the CDR3 is 14 residues. Between the trimmed V and J ends, which lost 3 bases and 0 bases, there was a span of 8 bases. Each CDR3 protein is one row after TCRdb ran MiXCR on the 5' RACE reads. The data contain about 530,000 distinct CDR3 sequences, about a fifth of them singletons. This clonotype was found many times. Its antigen remains unidentified. The data were also submitted as part of a second study, on yellow fever vaccine responses in identical twins. From that paper: Twins showed a vaccine T cell response that reportedly seemed partly convergent, partly personalized.

Sequenced input: CD4+ T cells sorted from blood. The source of this sequence is a young woman in good health. The V and J genes are TRBV12-3 or TRBV12-4 and TRBJ1-1; D not resolved. The CDR3 DNA follows: TGTGCCAGCAGTTTCGGGGTGATGAACACTGAAGCTTTCTTT. This sequence encodes CASSFGVMNTEAFF.